Following are 22 T cell receptor beta chains from one sample sequenced in a study of control samples from healthy donors and cancer patients. Sequenced by immunoSEQ multiplex PCR; TCRdb stores in-frame clones only, minus some. Of 210,000 or so clones listed, roughly nine tenths are singletons. Sequences were obtained from blood. These receptors all stem from a man aged 30 to 45 in good health.

The chain links TRBV7-9 to TRBJ1-6; 8 nucleotides line up with TRBD1. The V gene's germline CDR1 is SEHNR and CDR2 FQNEAQ (reference sequence). The CDR3 runs to 14 residues. With 4 bases clipped from V and 7 bases from J, the junction kept 3 bases outside the gene matches. CDR3 protein: CASSSRQGNSPLHF. CDR3 in DNA: TGTGCCAGCAGCTCTAGACAGGGGAATTCACCCCTCCACTTT.

Regarding this clone: The sample has other DNA sequences that encode this CDR3 too. The genes are TRBV7-9 and TRBJ1-2; D may be TRBD1 (6 bases). The CDR3 runs to 14 residues. The germline gives CDR1 SEHNR, CDR2 FQNEAQ (reference sequence). V dropped 0 bases and J dropped 2 bases, with 7 bases sitting between them. CDR3 loop: CASSLADRNYGYTF. Here the CDR3 DNA reads TGTGCCAGCAGCTTAGCGGACAGAAACTATGGCTACACCTTC.

This chain connects TRBV4-1 to TRBJ2-3, with D unresolved. V was pared by 3 bases and J by 0 bases, with 10 bases between. The CDR3 spans 15 residues. Germline V gene lookup returns CDR1 MGHRA and CDR2 YSYEKL. The CDR3 loop is CASSHMGPSTDTQYF. CDR3 nucleotide sequence: TGCGCCAGCAGCCACATGGGCCCTAGCACAGATACGCAGTATTTT.

The chain's CDR3 is CASSRTLPGQGGYSNQPQHF. The CDR3 DNA sequence: TGCGCCAGCAGCCGAACCCTCCCGGGACAGGGAGGCTATAGCAATCAGCCCCAGCATTTT. The genes are TRBV4-1 and TRBJ1-5; TRBD1 matches 9 bases. This CDR3 has 20 amino acids. Trimming took 4 bases from V and 0 from J; bases not matched to a gene: 16. The germline CDR1 and CDR2 sequences are MGHRA and YSYEKL.

The chain recombines TRBV18 with TRBJ1-4; D is ambiguous. Trimming took 1 base from V and 6 from J, leaving 12 bases between them. The CDR3 is made up of 15 amino acids. Germline assignment: CDR1 KGHSH and CDR2 LQKENI. Here the CDR3 DNA reads TGTGCCAGCTCACCACGACAAGGAGTTGATGAAAAACTGTTTTTT. Its protein is CASSPRQGVDEKLFF. Based on the CDR3 plus reference TRBV18 and TRBJ1-4, the full variable domain is NAGVMQNPRHLVRRRGQEARLRCSPMKGHSHVYWYRQLPEEGLKFMVYLQKENIIDESGMPKERFSAEFPKEGPSILRIQQVVRGDSAAYFCASSPRQGVDEKLFFGSGTQLSVL.

V and J are TRBV21-1 and TRBJ1-6. TRBV21-1 is a pseudogene. The CDR3 runs 14 residues. The CDR3 here is CASSKKGYNSPLHF. DNA of the CDR3: TGTGCCAGCAGCAAAAAGGGATATAATTCACCCCTCCACTTT.

The count of this clone is one. The rearrangement links TRBV30 to TRBJ1-3; D remains unclear. The germline V gene has CDR1 GTSNPN and CDR2 SVGIG (reference sequence). CDR3 length: 14 amino acids. V lost 0 bases and J 2 bases, leaving 8 bases between the germline ends. CDR3 coding DNA: TGTGCCTGGAGTGTACAATCTGCTGGAAACACCATATATTTT. This codes for CAWSVQSAGNTIYF.

The CDR3 DNA reads TGTGCCAGCAGCTTGGCCGGCAGCGGGGGGGCGCATGAGCAGTTCTTC. This encodes CASSLAGSGGAHEQFF. The chain joins TRBV5-4 to TRBJ2-1; the match to TRBD2 covers 10 bases. With V trimmed by 0 bases and J by 8 bases, 8 bases remained unmatched. The CDR3 contains 16 residues. From germline, CDR1 is SGHNT and CDR2 YYREEE (reference sequence).

J is TRBJ2-2 and V is TRBV5-4, with D maybe TRBD2 (7 bases). Germline CDR1 and CDR2: SGHNT and YYREEE (reference sequence). There are 14 residues in the CDR3. V lost 4 bases to trimming and J lost 7 bases, with 14 bases between them. The CDR3 nucleotides read TGTGCCAGCAGCAGGGGGGGGACCCACGGGGAGCTGTTTTTT. This codes for CASSRGGTHGELFF.

The chain carries TRBV4-1 and TRBJ1-4; D might be TRBD1 (5 bases). The CDR3 extends over 13 amino acids. Trimming removed 0 bases from V and 8 bases from J, with 7 bases in between. Looked up from germline, CDR1 is MGHRA and CDR2 is YSYEKL. CDR3 in amino acids: CASSQDRVEKLFF. CDR3 bases: TGCGCCAGCAGCCAAGACAGGGTGGAAAAACTGTTTTTT.

The CDR3 region has the DNA TGTGCCAGCAGACCTCCAGGGGGGTTTAGTGAAAAACTGTTTTTT. Translation gives CASRPPGGFSEKLFF. The V and J genes are TRBV6-5 and TRBJ1-4; 7 nucleotides align to TRBD1. The germline V gene encodes CDR1 MNHEY and CDR2 SVGAGI. The junction had 11 bases not matched to a gene; V was cut back by 6 bases and J by 7 bases. The CDR3 has 15 residues.

This clone was seen a handful of times. The chain recombines TRBV5-1 with TRBJ2-2; TRBD2 matches at 7 bases. Germline lookup yields CDR1 SGHRS and CDR2 YFSETQ. The CDR3 contains 16 residues. The J segment lost 0 bases and the V segment lost 1 base, leaving 3 bases of the junction unmatched. The DNA for the CDR3 is TGCGCCAGCAGCTTGCCGGGACTATCGAACACCGGGGAGCTGTTTTTT. It translates to CASSLPGLSNTGELFF.

The chain joins TRBV27 to TRBJ2-7, with D possibly matching TRBD2 (6 bases). V was trimmed by 2 bases and J by 7 bases, leaving 12 bases between them. The germline gives CDR1 MNHEY, CDR2 SMNVEV (reference sequence). This CDR3 has 13 amino acids. The CDR3 spells CASSLLGGGEQYF. In DNA, the CDR3 is TGTGCCAGCAGTTTACTGGGTGGGGGGGAGCAGTACTTC.

The chain carries TRBV5-1 and TRBJ1-3; D gene uncertain. V lost 0 bases to trimming and J lost 0 bases, with 10 bases between them. Germline assignment: CDR1 SGHRS and CDR2 YFSETQ. The CDR3 spans 16 residues. The CDR3 here is CASSLGPANSGNTIYF. The DNA of the CDR3 is TGCGCCAGCAGCTTGGGCCCAGCAAACTCTGGAAACACCATATATTTT.

V is TRBV6-5 and J is TRBJ1-1; the D is unclear. Germline V gives CDR1 MNHEY, CDR2 SVGAGI. V lost 5 bases to trimming and J lost 5 bases, with 18 bases between them. The CDR3 is 15 residues long. This CDR3 is CASSLGIASSTEAFF. For the CDR3, the DNA is TGTGCCAGCAGTCTAGGTATAGCCAGCTCAACTGAAGCTTTCTTT.

The chain recombines TRBV2 with TRBJ2-5, with D perhaps matching TRBD1 (6 bases). The CDR3 loop spans 15 amino acids. V dropped 0 bases and J dropped 4 bases, with 12 bases sitting between them. CDR1 SNHLY and CDR2 FYNNEI come from the germline V gene. Here the CDR3 DNA reads TGTGCCAGCAGTGAAGCCGTTCAGGGGCGAGAGACCCAGTACTTC. It encodes CASSEAVQGRETQYF.

The V gene is TRBV2, the J gene TRBJ1-2; 7 positions match TRBD1. V gave up 8 bases and J gave up 2 bases; unmatched junction bases: 5. The CDR3 consists of 13 residues. Germline-derived CDR1 and CDR2 are SNHLY and FYNNEI. The CDR3: CASLLQGNYGYTF. The CDR3 DNA reads TGTGCCAGCCTCCTACAGGGGAACTATGGCTACACCTTC.

V and J are TRBV5-6 and TRBJ2-2, with 7 bases matching TRBD1. The CDR3 is 19 residues long. The junction had 20 bases not matched to a gene; V was cut back by 4 bases and J by 5 bases. Germline-derived CDR1 and CDR2 are SGHDT and YYEEEE. The CDR3 protein is CASSLVPSYGRGRTGELFF. CDR3 coding DNA: TGTGCCAGCAGCCTGGTGCCCTCGTATGGCAGGGGGAGAACCGGGGAGCTGTTTTTT.

The chain couples TRBV29-1 to TRBJ1-2; TRBD1 matches at 7 bases. Germline-derived CDR1 and CDR2 are SQVTM and ANQGSEA. This CDR3 has 15 residues. V shed 0 bases, J shed 4 bases, and the junction held 8 bases outside the gene matches. This CDR3 is CSVEDPARGTYGYTF. In DNA form, the CDR3 reads TGCAGCGTTGAAGATCCGGCCAGGGGGACCTATGGCTACACCTTC.

This chain uses TRBV5-4 with TRBJ1-2, with TRBD1 identical over 12 bases. CDR3 length: 16 amino acids. J lost 3 bases, V lost 0 bases, and 3 bases had no gene match. CDR1 and CDR2 from the germline V gene are SGHNT and YYREEE (reference sequence). The CDR3 DNA reads as TGTGCCAGCAGCTTGGCCGGGACAGGGGGCTACTATGGCTACACCTTC. This sequence encodes CASSLAGTGGYYGYTF. Full variable domain (outside the CDR3, taken from reference TRBV5-4 and TRBJ1-2): ETGVTQSPTHLIKTRGQQVTLRCSSQSGHNTVSWYQQALGQGPQFIFQYYREEENGRGNFPPRFSGLQFPNYSSELNVNALELDDSALYLCASSLAGTGGYYGYTFGSGTRLTVV.

The chain links TRBV6-6 to TRBJ2-7, with 9 bases that match TRBD1. Germline V CDR1 and CDR2: MNHNY, SVGAGI (reference sequence). The CDR3 totals 14 residues. Losses at the gene ends were 6 bases for V and 3 bases for J; bases not matched to a gene: 6. This chain's CDR3 is CASRLTGGGYEQYF. CDR3 nucleotide sequence: TGTGCCAGCAGGCTGACAGGGGGTGGCTACGAGCAGTACTTC.

The gene calls are TRBV18 and TRBJ1-1, with D unclear. This CDR3 is 14 amino acids long. Germline V gene data show CDR1 as KGHSH and CDR2 as LQKENI. V was trimmed by 8 bases and J by 1 base, leaving 14 bases between them. The CDR3 sequence is CASAHPGQNTEAFF. DNA for the CDR3: TGTGCCAGCGCGCATCCTGGGCAGAACACTGAAGCTTTCTTT.